This entry features one T cell receptor (beta chain) sequence. Clones were read by immunoSEQ multiplex PCR, and TCRdb kept only the in-frame ones, dropping some. The sample lists 90,000 to 110,000 clones; around 89% were seen once. Trimming cost V 5 bases and J 4 bases; bases outside gene matches: 2. The CDR3 is made up of 14 amino acids. Germline CDR1 PRHDT, CDR2 FYEKMQ (reference sequence). This sample was taken from a study of control samples from healthy donors and cancer patients. V and J are TRBV13 and TRBJ2-5; TRBD2 aligns across 12 bases. This receptor was taken from a woman aged 45-60 years in good health. What was sequenced was blood. CDR3: CASSATSGRETQYF. The CDR3 DNA sequence: TGTGCCAGCAGCGCGACTAGCGGGAGAGAGACCCAGTACTTC.